What follows are 30 T cell receptor beta chains derived from one specimen sequenced in a study of shared clonotypes between healthy human individuals. Repertoires were generated with immunoSEQ multiplex PCR, while TCRdb's copy carries only in-frame clones and drops some. The data hold roughly 680,000 clones, with around 77% observed a single time. The material sequenced was memory CD4+ T cells sorted from blood. Subset here: CD45RA-negative fraction. All receptors come from a woman aged 30 to 39 in good health.

A single count supports this clone. The rearrangement uses TRBV4-1 and TRBJ2-7, with 8 bases identical to TRBD1. Germline lookup yields CDR1 MGHRA and CDR2 YSYEKL. The CDR3 runs to 16 residues. J gave up 2 bases and V 4 bases, and 10 bases lay outside the gene matches. The CDR3 loop is CASSLGQGRFTYEQYF. DNA of the CDR3: TGCGCCAGCAGCCTAGGACAGGGACGCTTTACCTACGAGCAGTACTTC.

The chain combines TRBV10-3 with TRBJ2-2, with D possibly matching TRBD1 (6 bases). The CDR3 runs 15 residues. Trimming shortened V by 3 bases and J by 0 bases, and 8 bases separated the two germline ends. Germline CDR1 is ENHRY and CDR2 is SYGVKD. CDR3 sequence: CAISDKGANTGELFF. CDR3 DNA sequence: TGTGCCATCAGTGATAAGGGGGCGAACACCGGGGAGCTGTTTTTT.

The V gene is TRBV6-6, the J gene TRBJ2-7; 7 nucleotides align to TRBD1. The V gene's germline CDR1 is MNHNY and CDR2 SVGAGI (reference sequence). The length of the CDR3 is 14 residues. V gave up 7 bases and J gave up 5 bases; unmatched junction bases: 11. CDR3 sequence reads: CASTLSGGVDEQYF. The CDR3 nucleotides read TGTGCCAGCACTCTGTCAGGGGGAGTGGACGAGCAGTACTTC.

In its sample, this clone was seen a few times. This rearrangement joins TRBV11-2 to TRBJ1-3; D ambiguous. Trimming cost V 2 bases and J 0 bases, with 11 bases left between them. The CDR3 has 16 amino acids. CDR1 SGHAT and CDR2 FQNNGV come from the germline V gene. Here the CDR3 DNA reads TGTGCCAGCAGCTTAAATCCCCAGACCTCTGGAAACACCATATATTTT. This codes for CASSLNPQTSGNTIYF. The variable domain in full, with the rest retrieved from reference TRBV11-2 and TRBJ1-3, is EAGVAQSPRYKIIEKRQSVAFWCNPISGHATLYWYQQILGQGPKLLIQFQNNGVVDDSQLPKDRFSAERLKGVDSTLKIQPAKLEDSAVYLCASSLNPQTSGNTIYFGEGSWLTVV.

The rearrangement uses TRBV2 and TRBJ2-1; 7 bases match TRBD1. This CDR3 spans 12 amino acids. CDR1 is SNHLY and CDR2 is FYNNEI in the germline V gene. The V and J ends lost 5 bases and 11 bases, in that order; junction bases with no gene match: 6. CDR3 residues: CASSPRQGKQFF. The CDR3 bases are TGTGCCAGCAGTCCACGACAGGGAAAGCAGTTCTTC.

In regard to this clone: A much larger clone differs from this one at a single base, so this may be a read error. The same CDR3 can be traced to other DNA sequences in this sample. The rearrangement links TRBV18 to TRBJ2-3, with D unresolved. CDR3 length equals 15 residues. Germline CDR1 reads KGHSH; CDR2 reads LQKENI. Trimming stripped 0 bases from V and 0 bases from J, with 7 bases between. The CDR3, as DNA: TGTGCCAGCTCACCACCGGGCAGAAGCACAGATACGCAGTATTTT. Amino acids: CASSPPGRSTDTQYF.

The chain combines TRBV18 with TRBJ2-1, with D perhaps given as TRBD1 or TRBD2 (5 bases each). CDR1 and CDR2 (germline): KGHSH, LQKENI. This CDR3 is built from 16 residues. The V and J ends lost 3 bases and 4 bases respectively, with 16 bases between them. The CDR3: CASSPQQGEGYNEQFF. For the CDR3, the DNA is TGTGCCAGCTCACCCCAGCAGGGCGAGGGTTACAATGAGCAGTTCTTC.

The chain joins TRBV11-2 to TRBJ2-1; TRBD1 is a possible D gene (6 bases). The ends were cut back, 2 bases at V and 0 bases at J, with 17 bases in the middle. CDR1 SGHAT and CDR2 FQNNGV come from the germline V gene. The CDR3 runs to 18 residues. Written as DNA, the CDR3 is TGTGCCAGCAGCTTATCCAGGGGCCCGGCCCGCTCCTACAATGAGCAGTTCTTC. As protein: CASSLSRGPARSYNEQFF.

J is TRBJ2-2 and V is TRBV4-1, with 15 bases identical to TRBD2. The V gene's germline CDR1 is MGHRA and CDR2 YSYEKL. The CDR3 sequence is 19 residues long. Trimming at V came to 3 bases and at J to 3 bases, leaving 8 bases not matched to a gene. CDR3 protein: CASSQALGTSGRYTGELFF. The CDR3 DNA is TGCGCCAGCAGCCAGGCCCTAGGGACTAGCGGGAGGTACACCGGGGAGCTGTTTTTT.

Of note for this clone: The same CDR3 is also encoded by other DNA sequences in this sample. The chain uses TRBV5-6 and TRBJ1-2; D is ambiguous. CDR1 is SGHDT and CDR2 is YYEEEE in the germline V gene. The CDR3 covers 12 residues. The V and J ends lost 2 bases and 5 bases respectively, with 7 bases between them. The chain's CDR3 is CASSLGSYGYTF. The CDR3 DNA follows: TGTGCCAGCAGCTTAGGGAGTTATGGCTACACCTTC.

The gene calls are TRBV6-5 and TRBJ2-6; D is uncertain. This CDR3 has 15 residues. The V end was cut by 7 bases, the J end by 0 bases, with 10 bases between. Germline CDR1 reads MNHEY; CDR2 reads SVGAGI. The CDR3 loop is CASNHKPSGANVLTF. CDR3 DNA sequence: TGTGCCAGCAACCACAAGCCCTCTGGGGCCAACGTCCTGACTTTC.

This chain uses TRBV4-1 with TRBJ2-2; a weak D match, TRBD2 (5 bases). V lost 1 base, J lost 1 base, and 7 bases lay in between. The CDR3 is made up of 15 amino acids. The germline gives CDR1 MGHRA, CDR2 YSYEKL. CDR3 nucleotide sequence: TGCGCCAGCAGCCAAGTACGGGGGAACACCGGGGAGCTGTTTTTT. Protein: CASSQVRGNTGELFF.

The rearrangement uses TRBV5-6 and TRBJ2-5; 9 bases agree with TRBD2. In germline, CDR1 is SGHDT, CDR2 YYEEEE. The trim removed 4 bases at V and 4 bases at J, leaving 11 bases unmatched. CDR3 length equals 16 residues. CDR3 DNA: TGTGCCAGCAGCCCACCGGGGGTAGCGGGAGTAGAGACCCAGTACTTC. Translating gives CASSPPGVAGVETQYF. The whole variable domain, filled in from reference TRBV5-6 and TRBJ2-5, reads DAGVTQSPTHLIKTRGQQVTLRCSPKSGHDTVSWYQQALGQGPQFIFQYYEEEERQRGNFPDRFSGHQFPNYSSELNVNALLLGDSALYLCASSPPGVAGVETQYFGPGTRLLVL.

The V gene is TRBV11-2, the J gene TRBJ2-7, with a tentative D call TRBD2 (5 bases). Germline CDR1 SGHAT, CDR2 FQNNGV. V was cut by 2 bases and J by 0 bases, with 11 bases left in between. The CDR3 has 15 amino acids. For the CDR3, the DNA is TGTGCCAGCAGCTTACGGGAAGGGATCTCCTACGAGCAGTACTTC. This codes for CASSLREGISYEQYF.

The V call is TRBV5-1, the J call TRBJ2-5, with D unresolved. CDR1 is SGHRS, CDR2 YFSETQ, per germline. Between the trimmed V and J ends, which lost 3 bases and 7 bases, there was a span of 13 bases. The CDR3 runs to 13 residues. The CDR3 sequence is CASSSTPPGTQYF. The CDR3 DNA is TGCGCCAGCAGCTCGACCCCACCGGGGACCCAGTACTTC.

V gene TRBV19 combines with J gene TRBJ1-1; D remains ambiguous. CDR1 and CDR2 (germline): LNHDA, SQIVND (reference sequence). The CDR3 extends over 12 amino acids. The V gene lost 4 bases and the J gene lost 8 bases, with 11 bases spanning the gap. The CDR3 loop is CASSTWTAEAFF. The CDR3 nucleotides read TGTGCCAGTAGTACCTGGACGGCAGAAGCTTTCTTT.

The V and J genes are TRBV4-1 and TRBJ2-7, with 12 bases fitting TRBD2. The CDR3 consists of 15 residues. J was trimmed by 2 bases and V by 3 bases; bases with no gene match: 2. Per germline, CDR1 MGHRA and CDR2 YSYEKL. The CDR3 loop reads CASSHRLAGAYEQYF. The CDR3 DNA sequence: TGCGCCAGCAGCCATCGACTAGCGGGGGCCTACGAGCAGTACTTC.

This clone was found a few times. V and J are TRBV27 and TRBJ1-2; possibly TRBD1 for D (6 bases). The CDR3 loop spans 15 amino acids. V dropped 5 bases and J dropped 0 bases, with 13 bases sitting between them. Germline CDR1 is MNHEY and CDR2 is SMNVEV (reference sequence). CDR3 in amino acids: CASSHSDRANYGYTF. DNA of the CDR3: TGTGCCAGCAGTCACTCGGACAGAGCTAACTATGGCTACACCTTC.

V usage is TRBV28 and J usage is TRBJ2-3; no definite D call. Trimming left V 6 bases short and J 6 bases short, with 16 bases between. This CDR3 region has 14 residues. Germline CDR1 reads MDHEN; CDR2 reads SYDVKM. The CDR3 region has the DNA TGTGCCAGCAGGAGGAACGTAAACGCGGATACGCAGTATTTT. This sequence encodes CASRRNVNADTQYF.

The sample holds many counts of this clone. In DNA, the CDR3 is TGTGCCAGCAGCCAAGCGGGAGTGGACACCGGGGAGCTGTTTTTT. Translating it yields CASSQAGVDTGELFF. The rearrangement joins TRBV4-2 to TRBJ2-2; possibly TRBD2 for D (6 bases). The V and J ends lost 1 base and 3 bases respectively, with 9 bases between them. CDR1 is LGHNA, CDR2 YNFKEQ, per germline. The length of the CDR3 is 15 residues.

This chain connects TRBV5-1 to TRBJ2-7; D ambiguous. CDR1 is SGHRS and CDR2 is YFSETQ in the germline V gene. This CDR3 has 13 residues. Deletions cut 6 bases from V and 1 base from J, with 11 bases between. CDR3 bases: TGCGCCAGCACCTCGGTGAGTTCCTACGAGCAGTACTTC. It encodes CASTSVSSYEQYF.

The chain has TRBV28 and TRBJ2-7; D remains ambiguous. The V gene lost 7 bases and the J gene lost 5 bases, with 15 bases spanning the gap. Germline CDR1 and CDR2: MDHEN and SYDVKM. The CDR3 runs 13 residues. The CDR3 DNA follows: TGTGCCAGCAATGGCGGCTCCCTTGACGAGCAGTACTTC. Protein sequence: CASNGGSLDEQYF.

V is TRBV6-5 and J is TRBJ2-2; either TRBD1 or TRBD2 may fit D (5 bases each). Germline CDR1 and CDR2: MNHEY and SVGAGI. V lost 6 bases, J lost 4 bases, and 12 bases lay in between. The CDR3 extends over 14 amino acids. CDR3 in amino acids: CASSADGTTGELFF. The CDR3, as DNA: TGTGCCAGCAGCGCCGACGGGACCACCGGGGAGCTGTTTTTT.

The chain uses TRBV6-5 and TRBJ1-2; a possible D gene is TRBD1 (5 bases). The CDR3 sequence is 16 residues long. Trimming took off 0 bases at V and 2 bases at J, with 13 bases between the two ends. Germline V lookup: CDR1 MNHEY, CDR2 SVGAGI. The CDR3 sequence: CASSYSAGGDNYGYTF. CDR3 sequence (DNA): TGTGCCAGCAGTTACTCGGCGGGGGGAGACAACTATGGCTACACCTTC.

The rearrangement links TRBV10-3 to TRBJ1-2, with no clear D. Germline V CDR1 and CDR2: ENHRY, SYGVKD. The CDR3 has 12 residues. V shed 5 bases and J shed 7 bases, with 11 bases lying between them. The CDR3 sequence is CAISTASGGYTF. The DNA for the CDR3 is TGTGCCATCAGTACGGCGTCGGGTGGCTACACCTTC.

V usage is TRBV28 and J usage is TRBJ2-7; 10 bases agree with TRBD2. V was clipped by 3 bases and J by 3 bases; unmatched bases: 5. The CDR3 sequence is 15 residues long. From germline, CDR1 is MDHEN and CDR2 SYDVKM. CDR3 nucleotides: TGTGCCAGCAGTTTGGAACTAGCGGGAATCTACGAGCAGTACTTC. As protein: CASSLELAGIYEQYF.

The chain is built from TRBV19 and TRBJ2-3; a weak D match, TRBD1 (6 bases). The V end lost 4 bases, the J end lost 2 bases, and 16 bases lay between the germline ends. This CDR3 comprises 16 residues. The germline V gene encodes CDR1 LNHDA and CDR2 SQIVND (reference sequence). The CDR3 DNA is TGTGCCAGTAGTACTAATCAGGGGAGACCCACAGATACGCAGTATTTT. Translating it yields CASSTNQGRPTDTQYF.

J is TRBJ1-3 and V is TRBV7-9, with D unclear. The germline V gene encodes CDR1 SEHNR and CDR2 FQNEAQ (reference sequence). This CDR3 spans 16 amino acids. Trimming cost V 1 base and J 0 bases, with 10 bases left between them. CDR3 amino acids: CASSLVRISSGNTIYF. In DNA form, the CDR3 reads TGTGCCAGCAGCTTAGTACGTATCTCCTCTGGAAACACCATATATTTT.

The J gene is TRBJ1-1, the V gene TRBV29-1, with 7 positions matching TRBD1. The CDR3 loop spans 14 amino acids. V lost 6 bases, J lost 1 base, and 8 bases stayed unmatched. CDR1 is SQVTM and CDR2 is ANQGSEA in the germline V gene. For the CDR3, the DNA is TGCAGCGTGAGATCCGGGACAGCGAACACTGAAGCTTTCTTT. This translates into CSVRSGTANTEAFF.

The rearrangement links TRBV13 to TRBJ2-1; possible D gene TRBD2, 6 bases. V was clipped by 2 bases and J by 9 bases, with 17 bases between them. The germline CDR1 and CDR2 sequences are PRHDT and FYEKMQ (reference sequence). There are 15 residues in the CDR3. The CDR3: CASSLYAGKLLEQFF. In DNA, the CDR3 is TGTGCCAGCAGCTTATATGCGGGAAAGTTACTTGAGCAGTTCTTC. Complete variable domain (other parts from reference TRBV13 and TRBJ2-1): AAGVIQSPRHLIKEKRETATLKCYPIPRHDTVYWYQQGPGQDPQFLISFYEKMQSDKGSIPDRFSAQQFSDYHSELNMSSLELGDSALYFCASSLYAGKLLEQFFGPGTRLTVL.